The text below deals with one TCR beta chain. Repertoires were generated with immunoSEQ multiplex PCR, while TCRdb's copy carries only in-frame clones and drops some. Of approximately 510,000 clones in the sample, less than 85% are singletons; the top ten hold roughly 13%. The trim removed 6 bases at V and 8 bases at J, leaving 8 bases unmatched. Per the germline V gene, CDR1 is MDHEN and CDR2 is SYDVKM. The CDR3 totals 14 residues. The data originate from a study of shared clonotypes between healthy human individuals. The chain links TRBV28 to TRBJ1-4; 8 positions match TRBD1. This receptor was identified in a woman aged 40 to 50 in good health. Some clones in this sample may be carry-over from other donors' samples. The sequenced sample was PBMCs. CDR3 region: CASRPGGLREKLFF. For the CDR3, the DNA is TGTGCCAGCAGACCAGGGGGCCTAAGGGAAAAACTGTTTTTT.